Below are 5 T cell receptor beta chains sequenced from a single sample in a study of T cell responses to AZD1222 COVID-19 vaccine. Sequencing was performed with immunoSEQ multiplex PCR; in TCRdb, only in-frame clones are kept and a portion is missing. The table shows tens of thousands of clones, with under 90% occurring only once. The source material was peripheral blood, sampled on day 0 of AZD1222 vaccination. The receptors here all came from an adult in good health.

V and J are TRBV7-6 and TRBJ1-1; D is possibly TRBD1 (6 bases). The germline V and J ends were trimmed by 3 bases and 4 bases, with 9 bases remaining between them. From germline, CDR1 is SGHVS and CDR2 FNYEAQ. There are 13 residues in the CDR3. CDR3 region: CASSFGQSTEAFF. The CDR3 DNA reads as TGTGCCAGCAGCTTCGGACAGAGCACTGAAGCTTTCTTT.

J is TRBJ1-4 and V is TRBV7-9; TRBD1 might be the D (5 bases). Looked up from germline, CDR1 is SEHNR and CDR2 is FQNEAQ (reference sequence). The V end lost 4 bases, the J end lost 12 bases, and 12 bases lay between the germline ends. This CDR3 contains 12 residues. Written as DNA, the CDR3 is TGTGCCAGCAGCTCCGGGGCTAGGGAACTGTTTTTT. It codes for CASSSGARELFF.

V usage is TRBV6-5 and J usage is TRBJ1-2; D not certain. V gave up 2 bases and J gave up 5 bases, with 18 bases separating them. This CDR3 spans 16 amino acids. Germline-derived CDR1 and CDR2 are MNHEY and SVGAGI. DNA for the CDR3: TGTGCCAGCAGTTACGGCGGGCCGGGAAGCCGGTATGGCTACACCTTC. This codes for CASSYGGPGSRYGYTF.

The CDR3 here is CASSFSGDYGYTF. The CDR3 region has the DNA TGTGCCAGCAGCTTTTCAGGGGACTATGGCTACACCTTC. The chain recombines TRBV5-4 with TRBJ1-2; a weak D match, TRBD1 (6 bases). Between the trimmed V and J ends, which lost 2 bases and 3 bases, there was a span of 8 bases. The CDR3 sequence is 13 residues long. Germline-derived CDR1 and CDR2 are SGHNT and YYREEE (reference sequence).

V gene TRBV7-9 combines with J gene TRBJ2-1; TRBD1 matches 9 bases. Germline lookup yields CDR1 SEHNR and CDR2 FQNEAQ (reference sequence). Trimming took 4 bases from V and 8 from J; bases not matched to a gene: 6. This CDR3 comprises 14 residues. Here the CDR3 DNA reads TGTGCCAGCAGCTCGGGACAGGGAAGGGATGAGCAGTTCTTC. Protein sequence: CASSSGQGRDEQFF.